This T cell receptor (beta chain) appears in the sequencing data of a study of T cells expressing NK-cell markers. Whole-study context: Source material for TCR beta repertoires consisted of sorted CD3+CD56+NKG2C+, CD3+CD56+NKG2C- and CD3+CD56-NKG2C+ T cells. HCMV seropositivity marked seven of the eight sequenced donors; one was seronegative.

TCRdb re-called the 5' RACE reads and catalogs CDR3 proteins one per entry, DNA excluded. This sample's clone table lists about 260,000 distinct CDR3 sequences. A remark on this clonotype: Antigen unknown.

This CDR3 contains 13 residues. Germline assignment: CDR1 SQVTM and CDR2 ANQGSEA. Study observations and caveats: Certain NKG2C+ T cell clones were expanded, and their HCMV specificity remained unclear.

This chain connects TRBV29-1 to TRBJ1-2; TCRdb calls TRBD1, which cannot be checked without DNA. The receptor's source is a woman aged 18 to 75 in good health. Sequencing was performed on blood T cells: a sorted CD56 or NKG2C T cell subset, CD4+ or CD8+ T cells, or bulk PBMC T cells (not recorded which). This chain's CDR3 is CSPRPRAVARYTF.